Listed here are 28 T cell receptor beta chains from one sample, sequenced in a study of blood T cell repertoires in COVID-19. Only in-frame clones appear in the TCRdb table, and some are missing; sequencing was by immunoSEQ multiplex PCR. The sample lists over 100,000 clones; 86% were seen once. The sample consisted of peripheral blood. The receptor source for this set is a woman in her seventies with COVID-19, enrolled during active disease.

The V call is TRBV4-1, the J call TRBJ2-1; D unclear. V dropped 0 bases and J dropped 12 bases, with 18 bases sitting between them. CDR3 length equals 15 residues. Germline V gene sequence: CDR1 MGHRA, CDR2 YSYEKL. The CDR3 region has the DNA TGCGCCAGCAGCCAAGAGTTGGAACAGTCGGTGTGGCAGTTCTTC. This encodes CASSQELEQSVWQFF.

This clone showed up just once. The V call is TRBV5-1, the J call TRBJ1-2; no clear D. This CDR3 is built from 13 residues. Germline assignment: CDR1 SGHRS and CDR2 YFSETQ. V lost 2 bases and J lost 4, with 9 bases in between. The DNA of the CDR3 is TGCGCCAGCAGCTTCGGGGAAGTCTATGGCTACACCTTC. This codes for CASSFGEVYGYTF.

The chain joins TRBV6-4 to TRBJ1-5, with D perhaps matching TRBD1 (5 bases). Trimming pared 6 bases from V and 4 bases from J, leaving 10 bases between. The length of the CDR3 is 13 residues. Germline CDR1 MRHNA, CDR2 SNTAGT. Here the CDR3 DNA reads TGTGCCAGCAGCACAGACAGTAATCAGCCCCAGCATTTT. Amino acid sequence: CASSTDSNQPQHF.

This chain uses TRBV11-2 with TRBJ1-5; D is uncertain. V lost 5 bases and J 3 bases, leaving 8 bases between the germline ends. Germline assignment: CDR1 SGHAT and CDR2 FQNNGV. The CDR3 spans 13 residues. The CDR3 here is CASSLLFNQPQHF. DNA of the CDR3: TGTGCCAGCAGCCTCCTATTCAATCAGCCCCAGCATTTT.

The J gene is TRBJ2-1, the V gene TRBV2; D gene ambiguous. CDR1 and CDR2 from the germline V gene are SNHLY and FYNNEI. The CDR3 sequence is 15 residues long. V was clipped by 1 base and J by 0 bases, with 7 bases between them. CDR3 sequence: CASSEVRSSYNEQFF. The CDR3 nucleotides read TGTGCCAGCAGTGAAGTCAGGTCCTCCTACAATGAGCAGTTCTTC.

The rearrangement links TRBV18 to TRBJ2-7, with D possibly being TRBD1 (6 bases). V gave up 6 bases and J gave up 2 bases, with 17 bases separating them. This CDR3 is built from 15 residues. The germline V gene has CDR1 KGHSH and CDR2 LQKENI. The CDR3 is CASSPNRDTAYEQYF. CDR3 DNA: TGTGCCAGCTCGCCAAACCGGGACACCGCCTACGAGCAGTACTTC.

This chain links TRBV7-3 with TRBJ1-6, with a possible D match to TRBD1 (5 bases). The germline CDR1 and CDR2 sequences are SGHTA and FQGTGA. This CDR3 is built from 13 residues. V lost 2 bases and J 7 bases, leaving 6 bases between the germline ends. CDR3 sequence: CASSLGANSPLHF. The CDR3, as DNA: TGTGCCAGCAGCTTAGGGGCGAATTCACCCCTCCACTTT. Full variable domain (rest looked up from reference TRBV7-3 and TRBJ1-6): GAGVSQTPSNKVTEKGKYVELRCDPISGHTALYWYRQSLGQGPEFLIYFQGTGAADDSGLPNDRFFAVRPEGSVSTLKIQRTERGDSAVYLCASSLGANSPLHFGNGTRLTVT.

The rearrangement joins TRBV12-3 or TRBV12-4 to TRBJ1-4; no clear D gene. The CDR3 consists of 12 residues. Trimming left V 3 bases short and J 5 bases short, with 4 bases between. The CDR3 nucleotides are TGTGCCAGCAGTTTCCTGAATGAAAAACTGTTTTTT. It encodes CASSFLNEKLFF.

In nucleotides, the CDR3 is TGTGCCAGCAGCTTGAGCCAGGGAAGAAGCACAGATACGCAGTATTTT. This codes for CASSLSQGRSTDTQYF. The chain has TRBV5-6 and TRBJ2-3; TRBD1 is a possible D gene (5 bases). Germline lookup yields CDR1 SGHDT and CDR2 YYEEEE. V was shortened by 1 base and J by 0 bases, with 12 bases between the two germline ends. This CDR3 is 16 amino acids long.

This clone was recorded a few times. The same CDR3 also results from other DNA sequences found in this sample. The chain recombines TRBV28 with TRBJ2-7, with D hard to call. This CDR3 has 12 residues. V lost 3 bases to trimming and J lost 3 bases, with 6 bases between them. Germline V CDR1 and CDR2: MDHEN, SYDVKM. CDR3 residues: CASSLARYEQYF. As DNA, the CDR3 is TGTGCCAGCAGTTTGGCCCGCTACGAGCAGTACTTC.

J is TRBJ1-2 and V is TRBV28; unclear D gene. Trimming shortened V by 3 bases and J by 1 base, and 9 bases separated the two germline ends. The CDR3 sequence is 14 residues long. Germline V lookup: CDR1 MDHEN, CDR2 SYDVKM. CDR3 sequence reads: CASSFPGFNYGYTF. The CDR3, as DNA: TGTGCCAGCAGTTTCCCGGGTTTTAACTATGGCTACACCTTC.

For the CDR3, the DNA is TGTGCCAGCAGCCGCGACAGGTACGAGCAGTACTTC. Its protein is CASSRDRYEQYF. The chain uses TRBV5-6 and TRBJ2-7; a weak D match, TRBD1 (6 bases). The CDR3 sequence is 12 residues long. Germline loops: CDR1 SGHDT, CDR2 YYEEEE. Trimming took 4 bases from V and 4 from J, leaving 9 bases between them. The full variable domain, in which reference TRBV5-6 and TRBJ2-7 provide the parts outside the CDR3, is DAGVTQSPTHLIKTRGQQVTLRCSPKSGHDTVSWYQQALGQGPQFIFQYYEEEERQRGNFPDRFSGHQFPNYSSELNVNALLLGDSALYLCASSRDRYEQYFGPGTRLTVT.

The rearrangement links TRBV11-1 to TRBJ2-1, with 7 bases matching TRBD2. J gave up 6 bases and V 1 base, and 3 bases lay outside the gene matches. The germline V gene encodes CDR1 SGHAT and CDR2 FQDESV (reference sequence). The CDR3 sequence is 14 residues long. In DNA, the CDR3 is TGTGCCAGCAGCTTAGGCGGGGGAAGCAATGAGCAGTTCTTC. It yields the protein CASSLGGGSNEQFF.

V and J are TRBV10-3 and TRBJ2-5, with a possible D match to TRBD1 (5 bases). The V end lost 2 bases, the J end lost 1 base, and 11 bases lay between the germline ends. This CDR3 contains 15 residues. The V gene's germline CDR1 is ENHRY and CDR2 SYGVKD. CDR3: CAISEIPQGQETQYF. DNA of the CDR3: TGTGCCATCAGTGAGATCCCCCAGGGCCAAGAGACCCAGTACTTC.

In its sample, this clone was seen a few times. This chain joins TRBV6-2 or TRBV6-3 and TRBJ1-5, with TRBD1 matching 8 bases. This CDR3 contains 15 residues. Trimming took 6 bases from V and 4 from J; bases not matched to a gene: 8. Germline CDR1 MNHEY, CDR2 SVGEGT. CDR3 amino acids: CASSSGQGGNQPQHF. CDR3 bases: TGTGCCAGCAGCTCAGGACAGGGAGGAAATCAGCCCCAGCATTTT.

A few counts support this clone. The chain employs TRBV3-1 (or the pseudogene TRBV3-2) and TRBJ2-7, with D perhaps TRBD1 (6 bases). V was trimmed by 1 base and J by 0 bases, leaving 10 bases between them. Germline CDR1 LGHDT, CDR2 YNNKEL (reference sequence). The CDR3 sequence is 15 residues long. CDR3 bases: TGTGCCAGCAGCCAAGCGGGACACATCTCCTACGAGCAGTACTTC. It yields the protein CASSQAGHISYEQYF.

This sequence joins TRBV5-8 and TRBJ1-2; 7 bases map to TRBD1. In germline, CDR1 is SGHTS, CDR2 YDEGEE. The CDR3 extends over 14 amino acids. V dropped 0 bases and J dropped 4; count of bases not matched to a gene: 3. DNA of the CDR3: TGTGCCAGCAGCTTGGGACAGGGCACCTATGGCTACACCTTC. Translated, it gives CASSLGQGTYGYTF. The full variable domain, completed using reference TRBV5-8 and TRBJ1-2, is EAGVTQSPTHLIKTRGQQATLRCSPISGHTSVYWYQQALGLGLQFLLWYDEGEERNRGNFPPRFSGRQFPNYSSELNVNALELEDSALYLCASSLGQGTYGYTFGSGTRLTVV.

V and J are TRBV7-3 and TRBJ2-1; 11 nucleotides match TRBD2. V was clipped by 5 bases and J by 8 bases; unmatched bases: 8. Germline assignment: CDR1 SGHTA and CDR2 FQGTGA. The CDR3 loop spans 15 amino acids. CDR3 in amino acids: CASSPTTSGVDEQFF. The CDR3 DNA sequence: TGTGCCAGCAGCCCCACGACTAGCGGGGTTGATGAGCAGTTCTTC.

This rearrangement joins TRBV30 to TRBJ2-7; 9 bases match TRBD2. Germline V gives CDR1 GTSNPN, CDR2 SVGIG (reference sequence). The CDR3 extends over 14 amino acids. Unmatched junction bases numbered 4, after V lost 0 bases and J lost 4 bases. CDR3 sequence: CAWSVGSGGYEQYF. The CDR3 nucleotides are TGTGCCTGGAGTGTCGGTAGCGGGGGTTACGAGCAGTACTTC.

This clone appeared a single time. This sequence joins TRBV3-1 (or the pseudogene TRBV3-2) and TRBJ1-2; 10 nucleotides align to TRBD1. Trimming at V came to 2 bases and at J to 2 bases, leaving 8 bases not matched to a gene. This CDR3 contains 17 residues. The germline gives CDR1 LGHDT, CDR2 YNNKEL (reference sequence). CDR3 in amino acids: CASSQRGQGHLNYGYTF. DNA for the CDR3: TGTGCCAGCAGCCAACGGGGACAGGGGCACTTAAACTATGGCTACACCTTC.

The chain carries TRBV6-2 or TRBV6-3 and TRBJ1-6; TRBD1 agrees at 9 bases. From germline, CDR1 is MNHEY and CDR2 SVGEGT. The CDR3 has 16 amino acids. Trimming at V came to 0 bases and at J to 10 bases, leaving 7 bases not matched to a gene. CDR3 DNA: TGTGCCAGCAGTTACTCTCTCGGACAGGGGAACTCACCCCTCCACTTT. This encodes CASSYSLGQGNSPLHF.

This rearrangement joins TRBV2 to TRBJ2-3; unclear D gene. This CDR3 is 13 amino acids long. Trimming stripped 4 bases from V and 1 base from J, with 6 bases between. CDR1 is SNHLY and CDR2 is FYNNEI in the germline V gene. CDR3 region: CASSALGTDTQYF. The CDR3 DNA follows: TGTGCCAGCAGTGCCCTTGGCACAGATACGCAGTATTTT.

This clone showed up just a few times. This chain joins TRBV12-3 or TRBV12-4 and TRBJ1-4; 7 positions agree with TRBD1. The V segment lost 5 bases and the J segment 8 bases; nucleotides outside the gene matches: 5. CDR3 size: 13 residues. In DNA form, the CDR3 reads TGTGCCAGCAGTCGACAGGGTAGCGAAAAACTGTTTTTT. The encoded protein is CASSRQGSEKLFF.

The chain joins TRBV4-1 to TRBJ2-6; tentative D call: TRBD2 (6 bases). The CDR3 is 18 amino acids. Germline V lookup: CDR1 MGHRA, CDR2 YSYEKL. The V end lost 5 bases, the J end lost 0 bases, and 17 bases lay between the germline ends. CDR3: CASSLSGLASSGANVLTF. CDR3 sequence (DNA): TGCGCCAGCAGCTTATCGGGACTGGCGAGCTCTGGGGCCAACGTCCTGACTTTC.

V and J are TRBV29-1 and TRBJ2-5; a weak D match, TRBD2 (5 bases). Trimming pared 1 base from V and 5 bases from J, leaving 11 bases between. The CDR3 length is 13 residues. Germline values: CDR1 SQVTM, CDR2 ANQGSEA. The DNA for the CDR3 is TGCAGCGTTGAAGCTGCCGGGGTTGAGACCCAGTACTTC. It specifies CSVEAAGVETQYF.

The J gene is TRBJ2-2, the V gene TRBV2; 10 positions agree with TRBD1. This CDR3 region has 15 residues. Germline-derived CDR1 and CDR2 are SNHLY and FYNNEI. V lost 6 bases to trimming and J lost 6 bases; unmatched junction nucleotides: 7. The CDR3 is CASRPGTGVPGELFF. CDR3 nucleotides: TGTGCCAGCAGACCCGGGACAGGGGTTCCCGGGGAGCTGTTTTTT.

The genes are TRBV19 and TRBJ1-2; D gene unclear. This CDR3 contains 15 residues. V was shortened by 2 bases and J by 4 bases, with 14 bases between the two germline ends. From germline, CDR1 is LNHDA and CDR2 SQIVND (reference sequence). CDR3 sequence: CASSIIPGISYGYTF. DNA of the CDR3: TGTGCCAGTAGTATAATTCCGGGGATCAGCTATGGCTACACCTTC. Based on the CDR3 plus reference TRBV19 and TRBJ1-2, the full variable domain is DGGITQSPKYLFRKEGQNVTLSCEQNLNHDAMYWYRQDPGQGLRLIYYSQIVNDFQKGDIAEGYSVSREKKESFPLTVTSAQKNPTAFYLCASSIIPGISYGYTFGSGTRLTVV.

DNA for the CDR3: TGCGCCAGCAGCCGGACAGGGAACACCGGGGAGCTGTTTTTT. The encoded protein is CASSRTGNTGELFF. The chain employs TRBV5-1 and TRBJ2-2; 7 nucleotides match TRBD1. V trimming: 4 bases; J trimming: 1 base; junction bases outside the gene matches: 1. The CDR3 consists of 14 residues. The germline gives CDR1 SGHRS, CDR2 YFSETQ.